The clone carrying this TCR beta chain was seen a handful of times. The antigen is not known. Germline V CDR1 and CDR2: SNHLY, FYNNEI. The V gene end was trimmed by 1 base and the J gene end by 7 bases; junction bases not matched to a gene: 4. The CDR3 loop spans 15 amino acids. MiXCR was run by TCRdb on the 5' RACE reads, yielding one entry per CDR3 protein. This repertoire shows 700,000 or so distinct CDR3 sequences, around 19% found once; its top ten account for under 20%. This sample was taken from a study of CD8 T cells in ankylosing spondylitis. Study-wide points: Earlier authors reported some of these motif variants in reactive arthritis synovial fluid and blood. A TCR beta motif of eight or nine highly homologous variants seemed to mark ankylosing spondylitis blood. Significantly higher representation of disease-linked clones was reported for matched ankylosing spondylitis synovial fluid.

The chain carries TRBV2 and TRBJ2-5; 12 nucleotides match TRBD2. This clonotype originated in a male donor with ankylosing spondylitis. Sequencing input: blood, either unsorted or a sorted T cell fraction (not recorded which). The CDR3 spells CASSEGLAGGRTQYF. The CDR3 nucleotides read TGTGCCAGCAGTGAAGGGCTAGCGGGGGGGCGGACCCAGTACTTC. The full variable domain, its missing parts supplied by reference TRBV2 and TRBJ2-5, is EPEVTQTPSHQVTQMGQEVILRCVPISNHLYFYWYRQILGQKVEFLVSFYNNEISEKSEIFDDQFSVERPDGSNFTLKIRSTKLEDSAMYFCASSEGLAGGRTQYFGPGTRLLVL.